This T cell receptor beta chain comes out of a study of blood T cells in healthy people across ages. Study overall: T cells yielded about one barcoded beta molecule per two cells through template switching.

A J-beta primer mix and a sample-barcoded 5' primer were used in a second PCR of roughly 6 to 11 cycles. Each single sample gave us at least 2.5 million CDR3-containing paired-end reads. TCRdb reprocessed the 5' RACE reads with MiXCR, giving one entry per CDR3 protein. Among about 830,000 distinct CDR3 sequences listed, 58% were seen once. The CDR3 runs 13 residues. V gave up 4 bases and J gave up 8 bases; unmatched junction bases: 4. CDR1 MNHNS and CDR2 SASEGT come from the germline V gene. General study results and limits: In older individuals, TCR beta diversity per million T cells was lower, falling roughly linearly with age.

This clonotype was picked up a small number of times. The antigen is undetermined. This chain connects TRBV6-1 to TRBJ2-1, with 8 bases lining up with TRBD1. The sequenced sample consisted of blood. The sequence derives from a man aged 30-40 years in good health. The CDR3 DNA follows: TGTGCCAGCAGTGTGGACAGGGATGATGAGCAGTTCTTC. Its translation: CASSVDRDDEQFF.